This T cell receptor (beta chain) derives from a study of T cell responses to AZD1222 COVID-19 vaccine. V shed 2 bases and J shed 0 bases, with 8 bases lying between them. CDR1 and CDR2 (germline): MDHEN, SYDVKM. CDR3 length: 15 amino acids. Libraries were prepared by immunoSEQ multiplex PCR; TCRdb keeps only in-frame clonotypes and omits some of them. This repertoire shows around 120,000 clones, 70% to 90% found once; its top ten account for roughly 8.9%. The rearrangement joins TRBV28 to TRBJ2-1, with D tentatively TRBD2 (6 bases). The source is an adult in good health. The sample consisted of peripheral blood, taken on day 0 of AZD1222 vaccination. Written as DNA, the CDR3 is TGTGCCAGCAGTTTAGCCGGGAGCTCCTACAATGAGCAGTTCTTC. It is translated as CASSLAGSSYNEQFF.